The 17 T cell receptor beta chains below come from one sample, sequenced in a study of OX40 agonist ivuxolimab in advanced cancers. Clones were sequenced by immunoSEQ multiplex PCR, and TCRdb holds only the in-frame ones, with some missing. The table shows some 10,000 clones, with 75% to 85% occurring only once. Sequencing was performed on CD4+ or CD8+ T cells sorted from blood, taken in a trial of the OX40 agonist ivuxolimab. The receptor set was obtained from an adult with an advanced solid tumor such as melanoma, head and neck, liver or kidney cancer.

V gene TRBV18 combines with J gene TRBJ2-5, with TRBD1 identical over 9 bases. In germline, CDR1 is KGHSH, CDR2 LQKENI. J lost 4 bases, V lost 2 bases, and 8 bases had no gene match. The CDR3 totals 16 residues. CDR3 bases: TGTGCCAGCTCACCAAAAACAGGGGGCTCCGGAGAGACCCAGTACTTC. Encoded protein: CASSPKTGGSGETQYF.

J is TRBJ2-7 and V is TRBV11-2, with D possibly being TRBD1 (5 bases). The CDR3 covers 14 residues. The V and J ends lost 1 base and 4 bases respectively, with 11 bases between them. Germline V gives CDR1 SGHAT, CDR2 FQNNGV. CDR3 region: CASSLVGRAYEQYF. In nucleotides, the CDR3 is TGTGCCAGCAGCTTAGTTGGCAGGGCTTACGAGCAGTACTTC.

By proportion, this clone is medium-sized (0.01 to 0.1%). The gene calls are TRBV21-1 and TRBJ1-5. TRBV21-1 is shown as a pseudogene. The CDR3 loop spans 13 amino acids. The CDR3, as DNA: TGTGCCAGCAGCAAAGGGCGCGGTCAGCCCCAGCATTTT. Encoded protein: CASSKGRGQPQHF.

This clone was seen only once. V and J are TRBV10-1 and TRBJ2-7; D perhaps matches TRBD2 (6 bases). CDR1 and CDR2 (germline): WNHNN, SYGVQD (reference sequence). V lost 5 bases to trimming and J lost 6 bases, with 14 bases between them. The CDR3 is 13 amino acids. CDR3 sequence: CASSPGLRGEQYF. Here the CDR3 DNA reads TGCGCCAGCAGTCCGGGACTGCGCGGCGAGCAGTACTTC.

The chain uses TRBV5-1 and TRBJ2-3, with TRBD2 identical over 10 bases. The CDR3 covers 15 residues. J was trimmed by 2 bases and V by 6 bases; bases with no gene match: 6. The germline CDR1 and CDR2 sequences are SGHRS and YFSETQ. CDR3 sequence (DNA): TGCGCCAGCAAACCGGGACTAGCGACCACAGATACGCAGTATTTT. Protein product: CASKPGLATTDTQYF.

This chain links TRBV7-6 with TRBJ2-3; D remains ambiguous. Germline V gene sequence: CDR1 SGHVS, CDR2 FNYEAQ. The CDR3 spans 12 residues. V was pared by 1 base and J by 6 bases, with 5 bases between. The DNA of the CDR3 is TGTGCCAGCAGCTTAGTCGCGGATACGCAGTATTTT. Amino acids: CASSLVADTQYF.

The V and J genes are TRBV11-1 and TRBJ2-7; D not certain. Trimming cost V 0 bases and J 3 bases, with 15 bases left between them. Looked up from germline, CDR1 is SGHAT and CDR2 is FQDESV (reference sequence). There are 16 residues in the CDR3. CDR3 amino acids: CASSLAETSFLYEQYF. The DNA for the CDR3 is TGTGCCAGCAGCTTAGCGGAGACTTCCTTCCTCTACGAGCAGTACTTC.

V usage is TRBV4-1 and J usage is TRBJ1-1, with 7 bases aligning to TRBD1. J gave up 10 bases and V 1 base, and 15 bases lay outside the gene matches. The CDR3 runs 16 residues. Germline-derived CDR1 and CDR2 are MGHRA and YSYEKL. DNA for the CDR3: TGCGCCAGCAGCCAAGCTTCGCGGCAGGGGGTAGAAGGAGCTTTCTTT. This sequence encodes CASSQASRQGVEGAFF.

CDR3 nucleotides: TGTGCCAGCAGTTTAAGAACAGGGGGCAACACCGGGGAGCTGTTTTTT. The encoded protein is CASSLRTGGNTGELFF. The chain is built from TRBV27 and TRBJ2-2, with TRBD1 matching over 9 bases. The CDR3 has 16 amino acids. Per the germline V gene, CDR1 is MNHEY and CDR2 is SMNVEV (reference sequence). V shed 2 bases, J shed 2 bases, and the junction held 3 bases outside the gene matches.

Here the CDR3 DNA reads TGTGCCAGCAGCTTGGGGACTAGCGGGGCCCGAGAGACCCAGTACTTC. Protein sequence: CASSLGTSGARETQYF. The rearrangement uses TRBV5-6 and TRBJ2-5, with 12 nucleotides matching TRBD2. The CDR3 length is 16 residues. The V and J ends lost 0 bases and 4 bases, in that order; junction bases with no gene match: 4. CDR1 and CDR2 (germline): SGHDT, YYEEEE. Drawing the rest from reference TRBV5-6 and TRBJ2-5, the complete variable domain is DAGVTQSPTHLIKTRGQQVTLRCSPKSGHDTVSWYQQALGQGPQFIFQYYEEEERQRGNFPDRFSGHQFPNYSSELNVNALLLGDSALYLCASSLGTSGARETQYFGPGTRLLVL.

The V and J genes are TRBV7-9 and TRBJ2-3, with D tentatively TRBD1 (6 bases). Trimming took 1 base from V and 2 from J, leaving 10 bases between them. The germline V gene encodes CDR1 SEHNR and CDR2 FQNEAQ (reference sequence). CDR3 size: 15 residues. Written as DNA, the CDR3 is TGTGCCAGCAGCTTAGGAGGGGGACACACAGATACGCAGTATTTT. Amino acid sequence: CASSLGGGHTDTQYF.

V gene TRBV7-9 combines with J gene TRBJ2-2; 8 nucleotides agree with TRBD2. J lost 0 bases, V lost 3 bases, and 6 bases had no gene match. CDR1 is SEHNR and CDR2 is FQNEAQ in the germline V gene (reference sequence). There are 17 residues in the CDR3. CDR3 residues: CASSFGVAGSNTGELFF. In DNA form, the CDR3 reads TGTGCCAGCAGCTTCGGGGTAGCGGGATCGAACACCGGGGAGCTGTTTTTT.

The chain is built from TRBV2 and TRBJ2-7; 8 nucleotides match TRBD2. Germline CDR1 is SNHLY and CDR2 is FYNNEI. This CDR3 comprises 16 residues. The junction had 10 bases not matched to a gene; V was cut back by 1 base and J by 5 bases. The CDR3 DNA follows: TGTGCCAGCAGTGAAGGGCTGGGGCTAGCGGGTCACGAGCAGTACTTC. Its protein product is CASSEGLGLAGHEQYF.

This rearrangement joins TRBV7-8 to TRBJ1-3; no reliable D call. Trimming took 7 bases from V and 0 from J, leaving 10 bases between them. Per the germline V gene, CDR1 is SGHVS and CDR2 is FQNEAQ. There are 14 residues in the CDR3. The CDR3 sequence is CASIPGSSGNTIYF. The DNA of the CDR3 is TGTGCCAGCATCCCAGGAAGCTCTGGAAACACCATATATTTT. The entire variable domain, with the rest obtained from reference TRBV7-8 and TRBJ1-3, is as follows: GAGVSQSPRYKVAKRGQDVALRCDPISGHVSLFWYQQALGQGPEFLTYFQNEAQLDKSGLPSDRFFAERPEGSVSTLKIQRTQQEDSAVYLCASIPGSSGNTIYFGEGSWLTVV.

This clone is a singleton in its sample. J is TRBJ2-5 and V is TRBV4-1, with D maybe TRBD1 (5 bases). This CDR3 has 15 amino acids. CDR1 is MGHRA and CDR2 is YSYEKL in the germline V gene. V lost 5 bases and J 4 bases, leaving 17 bases between the germline ends. The chain's CDR3 is CASSARGHQGETQYF. Here the CDR3 DNA reads TGCGCCAGCAGCGCCCGAGGACACCAGGGAGAGACCCAGTACTTC.

This chain links TRBV12-5 with TRBJ2-1, with D unclear. CDR3 length: 13 residues. V lost 7 bases to trimming and J lost 9 bases, with 16 bases between them. Germline assignment: CDR1 LGHNT and CDR2 FRNRAP. The CDR3 nucleotides read TGTGCTAGTGCTCCCGTTCATCTAGGTGAGCAGTTCTTC. This encodes CASAPVHLGEQFF.

This chain joins TRBV19 and TRBJ2-7, with 8 bases lining up with TRBD2. The CDR3 has 15 residues. V was pared by 3 bases and J by 1 base, with 5 bases of the junction left unmatched. Germline lookup yields CDR1 LNHDA and CDR2 SQIVND (reference sequence). CDR3: CASSMVSGSSYEQYF. In DNA form, the CDR3 reads TGTGCCAGTAGTATGGTAAGCGGGAGTTCCTACGAGCAGTACTTC.